This is a list of T cell receptor beta chains from one sample in a study of T cell responses to AZD1222 COVID-19 vaccine. Using immunoSEQ multiplex PCR, the repertoire was profiled, and TCRdb retains in-frame clones only, with some absent. The profile shows 180,000 or so clones, around 94% of them singletons. The material was peripheral blood, obtained on day 0 of AZD1222 vaccination. The receptors were gathered from an adult in good health. Each CDR3 is given with its conserved first and last residue. The D gene is left open where the match is weak. Size is stated for part of the rows, as once, few or many counts, or as a class when the clone is expanded.

d_call: -; clone_size: -; v_call: TRBV6-5; j_call: TRBJ1-3; cdr3_aa: CAVRSREDSGNTIYF; cdr3_nt: TGTGCCGTCCGATCCAGGGAGGACTCTGGAAACACCATATATTTT
d_call: TRBD2; clone_size: -; v_call: TRBV9; j_call: TRBJ2-3; cdr3_aa: CASSGRLAVSTDTQYF; cdr3_nt: TGTGCCAGCAGCGGCCGACTAGCGGTAAGCACAGATACGCAGTATTTT
d_call: -; clone_size: -; v_call: TRBV7-3; j_call: TRBJ1-3; cdr3_aa: CASSLGGGNTIYF; cdr3_nt: TGTGCCAGCAGCTTAGGCGGTGGAAACACCATATATTTT
d_call: -; clone_size: -; v_call: TRBV6-1; j_call: TRBJ2-3; cdr3_aa: CASSDRYTDTQYF; cdr3_nt: TGTGCCAGCAGTGACCGATACACAGATACGCAGTATTTT
d_call: -; clone_size: -; v_call: TRBV24-1; j_call: TRBJ1-1; cdr3_aa: CATSDSGRSEAFF; cdr3_nt: TGTGCCACCAGTGATTCGGGACGCTCTGAAGCTTTCTTT
d_call: TRBD1; clone_size: -; v_call: TRBV28; j_call: TRBJ1-3; cdr3_aa: CASWDSSSGNTIYF; cdr3_nt: TGTGCCAGCTGGGACAGCAGCTCTGGAAACACCATATATTTT
d_call: TRBD1; clone_size: -; v_call: TRBV29-1; j_call: TRBJ1-4; cdr3_aa: CSVGGSGTGEKLFF; cdr3_nt: TGCAGCGTGGGGGGGTCCGGGACAGGAGAAAAACTGTTTTTT
d_call: TRBD1; clone_size: -; v_call: TRBV7-2; j_call: TRBJ2-7; cdr3_aa: CASSSGGTYEQYF; cdr3_nt: TGTGCCAGCAGCTCAGGGGGAACCTACGAGCAGTACTTC
d_call: -; clone_size: -; v_call: TRBV10-2; j_call: TRBJ2-2; cdr3_aa: CASRAQNTGELFF; cdr3_nt: TGCGCCAGCAGGGCCCAGAACACCGGGGAGCTGTTTTTT
d_call: TRBD2; clone_size: -; v_call: TRBV28; j_call: TRBJ2-7; cdr3_aa: CASSSGLAAYEQYF; cdr3_nt: TGTGCCAGCAGCTCGGGACTAGCAGCCTACGAGCAGTACTTC
d_call: TRBD1; clone_size: -; v_call: TRBV28; j_call: TRBJ2-7; cdr3_aa: CASSLWIIRDSETYEQYF; cdr3_nt: TGTGCCAGCAGTTTATGGATCATCCGGGACAGCGAGACCTACGAGCAGTACTTC
d_call: -; clone_size: -; v_call: TRBV15; j_call: TRBJ2-7; cdr3_aa: CATSPRDRKTGEQYF; cdr3_nt: TGTGCCACCAGCCCCCGAGACCGCAAAACGGGCGAGCAGTACTTC
d_call: TRBD1; clone_size: -; v_call: TRBV4-1; j_call: TRBJ1-5; cdr3_aa: CASSQVTGTGSQHF; cdr3_nt: TGCGCCAGCAGCCAAGTCACCGGGACAGGGTCGCAGCATTTT
d_call: TRBD2; clone_size: -; v_call: TRBV27; j_call: TRBJ2-1; cdr3_aa: CASSFRLAGGGEQFF; cdr3_nt: TGTGCCAGCAGTTTCCGGCTAGCGGGAGGAGGGGAGCAGTTCTTC
d_call: -; clone_size: -; v_call: TRBV5-1; j_call: TRBJ2-3; cdr3_aa: CASSLGFPTDTQYF; cdr3_nt: TGCGCCAGCAGCTTGGGGTTTCCCACAGATACGCAGTATTTT
d_call: TRBD2; clone_size: once; v_call: TRBV30; j_call: TRBJ2-1; cdr3_aa: CAWSTQRGNNEQFF; cdr3_nt: TGTGCCTGGAGCACCCAGCGGGGGAACAATGAGCAGTTCTTC
d_call: TRBD1; clone_size: -; v_call: TRBV7-4; j_call: TRBJ1-5; cdr3_aa: CASSLDRRNQPQHF; cdr3_nt: TGTGCCAGCAGCTTGGACAGGCGGAATCAGCCCCAGCATTTT
d_call: TRBD1; clone_size: -; v_call: TRBV5-1; j_call: TRBJ2-3; cdr3_aa: CASSTRTGSTDTQYF; cdr3_nt: TGCGCCAGCAGCACCAGGACAGGGAGCACAGATACGCAGTATTTT
d_call: TRBD2; clone_size: -; v_call: TRBV24-1; j_call: TRBJ2-1; cdr3_aa: CATSDSVAGGRNEQFF; cdr3_nt: TGTGCCACCAGTGATTCGGTAGCGGGAGGAAGGAATGAGCAGTTCTTC
d_call: -; clone_size: few; v_call: TRBV28; j_call: TRBJ2-1; cdr3_aa: CASSSYNEQFF; cdr3_nt: TGTGCCAGCAGTTCCTACAATGAGCAGTTCTTC
d_call: -; clone_size: -; v_call: TRBV11-2; j_call: TRBJ1-2; cdr3_aa: CASSPPSRDGYTF; cdr3_nt: TGTGCCAGCAGCCCCCCGTCGCGAGATGGCTACACCTTC
d_call: -; clone_size: once; v_call: TRBV18; j_call: TRBJ1-2; cdr3_aa: CASSPSAGNYGYTF; cdr3_nt: TGTGCCAGCTCACCTTCGGCGGGTAACTATGGCTACACCTTC
d_call: -; clone_size: -; v_call: TRBV6-1; j_call: TRBJ2-2; cdr3_aa: CASSEEGTGELFF; cdr3_nt: TGTGCCAGCAGTGAAGAGGGAACCGGGGAGCTGTTTTTT
d_call: TRBD1; clone_size: -; v_call: TRBV7-9; j_call: TRBJ2-1; cdr3_aa: CASSLARQGANEQFF; cdr3_nt: TGTGCCAGCAGCTTAGCGCGGCAGGGGGCTAATGAGCAGTTCTTC
d_call: -; clone_size: -; v_call: TRBV3-1/TRBV3-2; j_call: TRBJ2-1; cdr3_aa: CASSQEVPSGEQFF; cdr3_nt: TGTGCCAGCAGCCAAGAGGTTCCCAGCGGTGAGCAGTTCTTC
d_call: TRBD1; clone_size: -; v_call: TRBV19; j_call: TRBJ2-3; cdr3_aa: CASSMGWTGGTDTQYF; cdr3_nt: TGTGCCAGTAGTATGGGCTGGACAGGGGGCACAGATACGCAGTATTTT
d_call: TRBD1; clone_size: -; v_call: TRBV28; j_call: TRBJ2-5; cdr3_aa: CASSKTGRKYQETQYF; cdr3_nt: TGTGCCAGCAGTAAGACAGGGCGCAAGTACCAAGAGACCCAGTACTTC
d_call: TRBD2; clone_size: -; v_call: TRBV3-1/TRBV3-2; j_call: TRBJ2-1; cdr3_aa: CASSQDAALSGSPFF; cdr3_nt: TGTGCCAGCAGCCAAGATGCGGCCCTTAGCGGGAGTCCGTTCTTC
d_call: TRBD1; clone_size: -; v_call: TRBV9; j_call: TRBJ2-7; cdr3_aa: CASSGGTGVEQYF; cdr3_nt: TGTGCCAGCAGCGGTGGGACAGGGGTGGAGCAGTACTTC
d_call: -; clone_size: -; v_call: TRBV19; j_call: TRBJ1-2; cdr3_aa: CASSPGRRTNYGYTF; cdr3_nt: TGTGCCAGTAGTCCCGGACGTCGAACTAACTATGGCTACACCTTC
d_call: -; clone_size: -; v_call: TRBV5-1; j_call: TRBJ2-5; cdr3_aa: CASNLGGQETQYF; cdr3_nt: TGCGCCAGCAATCTGGGGGGACAAGAGACCCAGTACTTC
d_call: -; clone_size: -; v_call: TRBV19; j_call: TRBJ2-1; cdr3_aa: CASTHNLASLRYNEQFF; cdr3_nt: TGTGCCAGTACCCATAACCTAGCGTCCTTGCGCTACAATGAGCAGTTCTTC
d_call: TRBD1; clone_size: -; v_call: TRBV7-9; j_call: TRBJ1-5; cdr3_aa: CASSLARPGQITSNQPQHF; cdr3_nt: TGTGCCAGCAGCTTAGCTAGACCGGGACAGATTACAAGCAATCAGCCCCAGCATTTT